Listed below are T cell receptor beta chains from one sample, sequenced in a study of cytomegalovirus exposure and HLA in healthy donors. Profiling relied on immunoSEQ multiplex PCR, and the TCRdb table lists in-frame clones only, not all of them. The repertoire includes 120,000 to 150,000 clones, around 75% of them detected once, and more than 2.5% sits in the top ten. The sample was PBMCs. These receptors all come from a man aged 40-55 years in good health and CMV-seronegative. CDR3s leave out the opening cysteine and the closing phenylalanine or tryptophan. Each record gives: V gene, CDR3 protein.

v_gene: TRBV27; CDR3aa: ASSSNRGSYEQY
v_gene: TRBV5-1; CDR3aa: ASSGGTSGETQY
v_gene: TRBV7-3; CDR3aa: ASSSGYSPLH
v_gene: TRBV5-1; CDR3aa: ASSLWAGGSYEQY
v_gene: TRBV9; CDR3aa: ASSVESRAGFNEQY
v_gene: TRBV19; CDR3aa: ASSIRYTEAF
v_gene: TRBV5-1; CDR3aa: ASSLDGRGANYGYT
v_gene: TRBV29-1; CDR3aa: SVDLMTGGLYGYT
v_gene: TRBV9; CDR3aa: ASSPSGSNQPQH
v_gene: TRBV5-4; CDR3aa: ASSTIGQGKSSYEQY
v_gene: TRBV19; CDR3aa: ASSNRGPNIQY
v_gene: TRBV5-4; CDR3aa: ASSFGTGPNEQF
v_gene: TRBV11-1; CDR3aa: ASSFGGGSDTQY
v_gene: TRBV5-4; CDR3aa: ASSSDGAGPNYGYT
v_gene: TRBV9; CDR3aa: ASSVTTGGYEQY
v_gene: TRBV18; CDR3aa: ASSPSGGQETQY
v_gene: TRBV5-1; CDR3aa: ASSLGGDNSPLH
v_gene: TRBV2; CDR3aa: ASIGGFDNSPLH
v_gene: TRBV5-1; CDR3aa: ASSLLSSYNEQF
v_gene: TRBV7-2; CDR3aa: ASSLGGHTGELF
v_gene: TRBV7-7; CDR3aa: ASSSTGPGELF
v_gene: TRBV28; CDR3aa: ASSSFGQGGSNYGYT
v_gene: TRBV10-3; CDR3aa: AIPYRGRYSNQPQH